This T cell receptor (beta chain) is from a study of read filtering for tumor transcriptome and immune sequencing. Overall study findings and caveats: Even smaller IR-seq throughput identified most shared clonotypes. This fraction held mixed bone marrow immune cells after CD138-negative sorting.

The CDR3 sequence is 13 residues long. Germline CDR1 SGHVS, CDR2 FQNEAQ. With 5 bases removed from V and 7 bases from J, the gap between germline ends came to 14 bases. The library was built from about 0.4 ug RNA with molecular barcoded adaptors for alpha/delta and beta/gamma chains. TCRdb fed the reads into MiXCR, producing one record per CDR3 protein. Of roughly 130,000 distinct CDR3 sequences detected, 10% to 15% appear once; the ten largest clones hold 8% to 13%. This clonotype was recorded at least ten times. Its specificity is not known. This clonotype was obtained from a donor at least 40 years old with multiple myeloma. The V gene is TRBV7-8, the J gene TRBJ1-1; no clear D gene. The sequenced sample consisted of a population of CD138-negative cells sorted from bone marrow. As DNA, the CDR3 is TGTGCCAGCAGCCCCTTCATTAGCGGTGAAGCTTTCTTT. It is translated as CASSPFISGEAFF.